This T cell receptor (beta chain) was captured by sequencing in a study of OX40 agonist ivuxolimab in advanced cancers. Produced via immunoSEQ multiplex PCR; TCRdb's table is partial and in-frame only. Among roughly 20,000 clones listed, around 83% were seen once. The CDR3 loop spans 13 amino acids. The germline V and J ends were trimmed by 2 bases and 4 bases, with 7 bases remaining between them. CDR1 is MNHEY, CDR2 SVGAGI, per germline. The TCR sequence derives from an adult with an advanced solid tumor such as melanoma, head and neck, liver or kidney cancer. The V gene is TRBV6-5, the J gene TRBJ2-3; D is unresolved. This sample comprised CD4+ or CD8+ T cells sorted from blood, obtained in a trial of the OX40 agonist ivuxolimab. The CDR3 loop is CASSYRAADTQYF. In nucleotides, the CDR3 is TGTGCCAGCAGTTACAGGGCCGCAGATACGCAGTATTTT.